This record looks at one T cell receptor beta chain sequence and its context. Per the original methods: Using reference gene primer amplification, nucleated cell counts were estimated. Profiling relied on immunoSEQ multiplex PCR, and the TCRdb table lists in-frame clones only, not all of them. For V, J and clone size, that table is used; D and trimming come from the DNA. In the table there are around 100,000 clones, approximately 87% of which are singletons. The sample is drawn from a study of blood T cell repertoires in COVID-19. Study-level information: Donors in the United States, Italy and Spain gave samples during acute or convalescent COVID-19. In each case, the material was cDNA or gDNA derived from T cells, B-cell-depleted T cells, or PBMCs.

CDR1 MDHEN and CDR2 SYDVKM come from the germline V gene. V lost 6 bases, J lost 6 bases, and 13 bases stayed unmatched. The CDR3 is made up of 16 amino acids. Sequenced: peripheral blood. This receptor was obtained from a human donor with acute or convalescent COVID-19. The donor label of this sample is uncertain. The J gene is TRBJ2-1, the V gene TRBV28, with 8 bases that match TRBD1. This chain's CDR3 is CASSSSGRTGSNEQFF. CDR3 nucleotide sequence: TGTGCCAGCAGCTCGTCCGGGCGGACAGGGTCCAATGAGCAGTTCTTC. Looking up the rest from reference TRBV28 and TRBJ2-1 gives the full variable domain: DVKVTQSSRYLVKRTGEKVFLECVQDMDHENMFWYRQDPGLGLRLIYFSYDVKMKEKGDIPEGYSVSREKKERFSLILESASTNQTSMYLCASSSSGRTGSNEQFFGPGTRLTVL.